The source of this T cell receptor beta chain is a study of response to subunit inactivated influenza vaccine. Remarks on this clonotype: No antigen is known for it.

Germline V gene data show CDR1 as SEHNR and CDR2 as FQNEAQ (reference sequence). Trimming took 5 bases from V and 1 from J, leaving 12 bases between them. The CDR3 loop spans 15 amino acids. TCRdb used MiXCR to reprocess the RT-PCR reads, holding one entry per CDR3 protein. The repertoire holds about 500,000 distinct CDR3 sequences, with 13% as singletons. Study findings and constraints: With each seasonal influenza vaccination, the authors suggested, few new T cells are recruited.

This TCR derives from a man aged 45-65 years who received an inactivated influenza vaccine. The source was PBMCs from blood, collected about 6 weeks after vaccination. The chain carries TRBV7-9 and TRBJ1-3, with a weak D call TRBD1 (6 bases). The DNA of the CDR3 is TGTGCCAGCAGCCGGGGGCAGGCATCTGGAAACACCATATATTTT. Protein: CASSRGQASGNTIYF.